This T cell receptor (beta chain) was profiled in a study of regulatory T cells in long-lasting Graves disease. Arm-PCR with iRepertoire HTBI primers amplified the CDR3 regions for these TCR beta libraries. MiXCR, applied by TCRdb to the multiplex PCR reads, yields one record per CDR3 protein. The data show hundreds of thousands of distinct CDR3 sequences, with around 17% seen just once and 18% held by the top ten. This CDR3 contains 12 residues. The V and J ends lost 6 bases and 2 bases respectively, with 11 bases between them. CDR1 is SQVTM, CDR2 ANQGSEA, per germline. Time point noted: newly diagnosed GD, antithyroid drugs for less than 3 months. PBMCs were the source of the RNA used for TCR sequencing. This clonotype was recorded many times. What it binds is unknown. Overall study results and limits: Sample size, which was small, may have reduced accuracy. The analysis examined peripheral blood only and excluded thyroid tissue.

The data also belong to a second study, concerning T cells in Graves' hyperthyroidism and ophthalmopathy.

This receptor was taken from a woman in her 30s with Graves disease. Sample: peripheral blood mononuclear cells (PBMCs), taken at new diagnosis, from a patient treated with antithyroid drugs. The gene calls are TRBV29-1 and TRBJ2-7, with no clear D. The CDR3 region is CSVRSSAYEQYF. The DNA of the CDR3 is TGCAGCGTACGATCCTCAGCCTACGAGCAGTACTTC.